The clone carrying this T cell receptor (beta chain) has only a few counts. The antigen remains undetermined. CDR3 length: 15 residues. Trimming cost V 4 bases and J 4 bases; bases outside gene matches: 7. The germline CDR1 and CDR2 sequences are GTSNPN and SVGIG (reference sequence). Of the isolated RNA, all was reverse transcribed, and so the sequenced material was expressed TCRB transcripts. TCRdb's copy holds only in-frame clones and misses some; the assay was immunoSEQ multiplex PCR. Here the sample spans over 150,000 clones, 8% to 8.5% being singletons. The data are from a study of beta chain features in type 1 diabetes. Study findings and constraints: Patients with type 1 diabetes carried fewer insertions and had more deletions at their VDJ junctions. Sequencing from cDNA could over-represent high-TCR-expressing cells. All four CD4+ subsets of Type 1 diabetes patients contained TCRB CDR3s that were moderately but significantly shorter. With patients and controls alike, PCR might favor shorter templates to an equal degree.

About 120 mL of blood, on average, came from one heparinised draw per donor. The material sequenced was central memory CD4+ T cells from blood. The rearrangement links TRBV30 to TRBJ1-5; TRBD1 matches at 10 bases. This receptor was taken from a woman between 18 and 29 years old with type 1 diabetes. CDR3 protein: CAWNPGQGMNQPQHF. CDR3 DNA sequence: TGTGCCTGGAACCCGGGACAGGGGATGAATCAGCCCCAGCATTTT.